These 5 T cell receptor beta chains originate from one sample sequenced in a study of T cell responses to AZD1222 COVID-19 vaccine. Only in-frame clones appear in the TCRdb table, and some are missing; sequencing was by immunoSEQ multiplex PCR. The data hold around 15,000 clones, with 65% to 80% observed a single time. Sequenced material: peripheral blood, taken 28 days after the second AZD1222 dose. The origin of the receptors is an adult who received the AZD1222 COVID-19 vaccine.

This chain connects TRBV6-2 or TRBV6-3 to TRBJ1-2; 7 bases fit TRBD1. CDR3 length: 16 residues. V lost 4 bases to trimming and J lost 10 bases; unmatched junction nucleotides: 18. Germline V lookup: CDR1 MNHEY, CDR2 SVGEGT. CDR3 protein: CASSSVHPSAGGHYTF. As DNA, the CDR3 is TGTGCCAGCAGTTCCGTCCACCCTTCGGCAGGGGGTCACTACACCTTC.

The genes are TRBV27 and TRBJ2-3; D is ambiguous. From germline, CDR1 is MNHEY and CDR2 SMNVEV (reference sequence). The CDR3 extends over 13 amino acids. V was shortened by 2 bases and J by 5 bases, with 8 bases between the two germline ends. CDR3 DNA sequence: TGTGCCAGCAGTTTACTGCTTCAAGATACGCAGTATTTT. This gives the protein CASSLLLQDTQYF.

The rearrangement uses TRBV19 and TRBJ1-4, with D tentatively TRBD1 (5 bases). Looked up from germline, CDR1 is LNHDA and CDR2 is SQIVND (reference sequence). The ends were cut back, 3 bases at V and 0 bases at J, with 5 bases in the middle. The CDR3 spans 14 residues. CDR3 loop: CASSMTATNEKLFF. CDR3 DNA sequence: TGTGCCAGTAGTATGACAGCAACTAATGAAAAACTGTTTTTT.

This sequence joins TRBV6-6 and TRBJ1-2, with unresolved D. From germline, CDR1 is MNHNY and CDR2 SVGAGI (reference sequence). CDR3 length: 11 amino acids. V lost 7 bases, J lost 7 bases, and 10 bases lay in between. This CDR3 reads CASTLGSGYTF. In DNA form, the CDR3 reads TGTGCCAGCACCTTGGGTAGTGGCTACACCTTC.

The genes are TRBV6-2 or TRBV6-3 and TRBJ2-3, with 10 bases that match TRBD2. The junction had 3 bases not matched to a gene; V was cut back by 2 bases and J by 1 base. The V gene's germline CDR1 is MNHEY and CDR2 SVGEGT. CDR3 length: 16 amino acids. The CDR3 region has the DNA TGTGCCAGCAGTTACGGGCTAGCGGGGGGCACAGATACGCAGTATTTT. It specifies CASSYGLAGGTDTQYF.